The clone carrying this TCR beta chain was seen a single time. The CDR3 is made up of 16 amino acids. With V trimmed by 5 bases and J by 2 bases, 10 bases remained unmatched. CDR1 KGHSH and CDR2 LQKENI come from the germline V gene. Clones were read by immunoSEQ multiplex PCR, and TCRdb kept only the in-frame ones, dropping some. The table shows roughly 1.4 million clones, with about 98.5% occurring only once. This sample stems from a study of shared clonotypes between healthy human individuals. The sequence came from a man between 25 and 39 years old in good health. The source material was naive CD4+ T cells sorted from blood. Subset given: CD45RA+ positively selected. The genes are TRBV18 and TRBJ2-7; 9 nucleotides match TRBD2. CDR3 in amino acids: CASSNALAGLTYEQYF. The CDR3 DNA reads as TGTGCCAGCTCAAACGCGCTAGCGGGACTCACCTACGAGCAGTACTTC. Supplemented by reference TRBV18 and TRBJ2-7, the full variable domain reads NAGVMQNPRHLVRRRGQEARLRCSPMKGHSHVYWYRQLPEEGLKFMVYLQKENIIDESGMPKERFSAEFPKEGPSILRIQQVVRGDSAAYFCASSNALAGLTYEQYFGPGTRLTVT.